This paragraph reports one T cell receptor beta chain. Its antigen is still unknown. A much larger clone sits a single nucleotide away, making a read error possible. The time point denotes: persistent/refractory GD, antithyroid drugs over 5 years with positive TRAb. Generation of the TCR library employed RNA extracted from PBMCs. As collected, the peripheral blood samples measured 7.5 to 9 milliliters each and went into EDTA tubes. The data are from a study of regulatory T cells in long-lasting Graves disease. Study outcomes and limitations: Tissue studied was limited to peripheral blood, excluding thyroid tissue. There was favoring of TRBV28, TRBJ1-2 and TRBJ2-5 in persistent disease. For persistent Graves' patients, TCR diversity was lower than for newly diagnosed ones.

HTBI primers from iRepertoire and Arm-PCR of CDR3 regions yielded the TCR beta libraries. One entry per CDR3 protein results from TCRdb running MiXCR on the multiplex PCR reads. Of 650,000 to 700,000 distinct CDR3 sequences detected, 25% to 35% appear once; the ten largest clones hold under 50%. V shed 4 bases, J shed 1 base, and the junction held 3 bases outside the gene matches. This CDR3 spans 13 amino acids. Germline V gene sequence: CDR1 SQVTM, CDR2 ANQGSEA. The input for sequencing was peripheral blood mononuclear cells (PBMCs), taken when the disease was refractory, from a patient treated with antithyroid drugs. The TCR comes from a female donor with Graves disease. The chain is built from TRBV29-1 and TRBJ2-7; 8 bases agree with TRBD2. CDR3 DNA sequence: TGCAGCGTTGGGGGCGGGAGGTCCTACGAGCAGTACTTC. It is translated as CSVGGGRSYEQYF.